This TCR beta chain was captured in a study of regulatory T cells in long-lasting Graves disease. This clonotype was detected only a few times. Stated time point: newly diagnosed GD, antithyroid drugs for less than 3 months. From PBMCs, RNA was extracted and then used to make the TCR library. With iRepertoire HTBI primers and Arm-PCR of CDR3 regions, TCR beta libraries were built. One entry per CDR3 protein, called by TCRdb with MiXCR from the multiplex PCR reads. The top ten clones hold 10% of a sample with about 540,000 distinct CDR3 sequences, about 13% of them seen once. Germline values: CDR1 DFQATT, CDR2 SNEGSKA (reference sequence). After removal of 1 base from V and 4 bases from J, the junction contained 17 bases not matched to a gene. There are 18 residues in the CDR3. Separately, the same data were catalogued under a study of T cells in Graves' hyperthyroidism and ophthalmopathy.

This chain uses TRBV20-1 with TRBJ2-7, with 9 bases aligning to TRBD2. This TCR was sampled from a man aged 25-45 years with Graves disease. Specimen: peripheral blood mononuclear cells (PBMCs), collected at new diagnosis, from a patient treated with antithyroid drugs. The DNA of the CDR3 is TGCAGTGCTAGAGTTAGGGGGTCTGGCGGGAGGGCCGGGTACGAGCAGTACTTC. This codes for CSARVRGSGGRAGYEQYF.